Each of the 26 T cell receptor beta chains below was sequenced from the same sample in a study of T cell responses to AZD1222 COVID-19 vaccine (dated by TCRdb to about 2021). The time point label corresponds to: about 28 days (+/-7) after the second vaccine dose. Libraries came from the immunoSEQ multiplex PCR assay. TCRdb holds this immuneACCESS table with in-frame rearrangements only. Some clones are missing; in checked studies, unresolved V genes explain under half, and the rest has no known cause. For this sample there are about 130,000 clones; 90% to 95% appear just once. The ten largest clones capture around 6.5% of the sample. The sample consisted of peripheral blood, taken 28 days after the second AZD1222 dose. These receptors were taken from an adult who received the AZD1222 COVID-19 vaccine.

The chain employs TRBV3-1 (or the pseudogene TRBV3-2) and TRBJ1-2, with TRBD1 as a possible D gene (5 bases). The CDR3 has 15 residues. Germline lookup yields CDR1 LGHDT and CDR2 YNNKEL (reference sequence). The V end was cut by 0 bases, the J end by 8 bases, with 16 bases between. This CDR3 reads CASSQDLRGLGGYTF. The CDR3 nucleotides read TGTGCCAGCAGCCAAGATCTTAGGGGTCTCGGAGGCTACACCTTC.

This sequence joins TRBV13 and TRBJ2-1, with 9 bases lining up with TRBD2. Germline lookup yields CDR1 PRHDT and CDR2 FYEKMQ (reference sequence). CDR3 length: 17 amino acids. V gave up 5 bases and J gave up 3 bases; unmatched junction bases: 11. The CDR3: CASSSGAAGGYYNEQFF. The CDR3 nucleotides read TGTGCCAGCAGCAGCGGGGCAGCGGGGGGATACTACAATGAGCAGTTCTTC.

The chain links TRBV9 to TRBJ1-5; D remains unclear. The CDR3 runs 15 residues. The ends were cut back, 0 bases at V and 6 bases at J, with 13 bases in the middle. Germline V lookup: CDR1 SGDLS, CDR2 YYNGEE. The CDR3 bases are TGTGCCAGCAGCGTAGCTGGCGACGTAGGTCAGCCCCAGCATTTT. This codes for CASSVAGDVGQPQHF.

This rearrangement joins TRBV28 to TRBJ2-7; D is tentatively TRBD1 or TRBD2 (7 bases each). With 2 bases removed from V and 2 bases from J, the gap between germline ends came to 13 bases. Germline V lookup: CDR1 MDHEN, CDR2 SYDVKM. The CDR3 runs 15 residues. CDR3 region: CASSLQGEGTYEQYF. The CDR3 DNA sequence: TGTGCCAGCAGTTTACAGGGGGAGGGGACCTACGAGCAGTACTTC.

The chain couples TRBV24-1 to TRBJ2-1; D is perhaps TRBD1 (6 bases). The CDR3 totals 13 residues. Germline values: CDR1 KGHDR, CDR2 SFDVKD. Between the trimmed V and J ends, which lost 4 bases and 6 bases, there was a span of 9 bases. In DNA, the CDR3 is TGTGCCACCAGTGACTTCAGGGGCAATGAGCAGTTCTTC. Translating gives CATSDFRGNEQFF.

V and J are TRBV6-5 and TRBJ1-2; TRBD1 matches at 7 bases. V was clipped by 6 bases and J by 5 bases; unmatched bases: 12. The CDR3 contains 15 residues. The germline V gene encodes CDR1 MNHEY and CDR2 SVGAGI. The CDR3 bases are TGTGCCAGCAGCCTAGCCGGGACAGAAACTTATGGCTACACCTTC. It specifies CASSLAGTETYGYTF.

This rearrangement joins TRBV4-3 to TRBJ2-5, with D perhaps TRBD1 (5 bases). This CDR3 region has 13 residues. Trimming took 2 bases from V and 5 from J, leaving 9 bases between them. CDR1 LGHNA and CDR2 YSLEER come from the germline V gene. CDR3 region: CASSQRAGETQYF. Here the CDR3 DNA reads TGCGCCAGCAGCCAAAGGGCAGGGGAGACCCAGTACTTC.

The genes are TRBV14 and TRBJ1-1; the D gene is possibly TRBD1 (6 bases). V lost 3 bases, J lost 4 bases, and 15 bases lay in between. The CDR3 loop spans 15 amino acids. Germline lookup yields CDR1 SGHDN and CDR2 FVKESK. CDR3 DNA sequence: TGTGCCAGCAGCCACTTGGACAGAATAGGCACTGAAGCTTTCTTT. Translating gives CASSHLDRIGTEAFF.

The rearrangement links TRBV4-2 to TRBJ2-1, with 8 nucleotides matching TRBD2. Germline CDR1 and CDR2: LGHNA and YNFKEQ. V was pared by 4 bases and J by 0 bases, with 11 bases of the junction left unmatched. CDR3 length: 18 residues. CDR3 DNA sequence: TGTGCCAGCAGCCGGGAACTCATTAGCGGGGTCTCCTACAATGAGCAGTTCTTC. Translating it yields CASSRELISGVSYNEQFF.

V and J are TRBV3-1 (or the pseudogene TRBV3-2) and TRBJ2-3, with a weak D call TRBD1 (5 bases). The CDR3 sequence is 15 residues long. The germline V gene encodes CDR1 LGHDT and CDR2 YNNKEL (reference sequence). V was clipped by 4 bases and J by 0 bases, with 11 bases between them. The CDR3 DNA sequence: TGTGCCAGCAGCCTCGAAGGACAAAGCACAGATACGCAGTATTTT. Its protein is CASSLEGQSTDTQYF.

This clone was found once. V gene TRBV7-2 combines with J gene TRBJ2-1; D perhaps matches TRBD2 (5 bases). Germline V CDR1 and CDR2: SGHTA, FQGNSA. V was clipped by 5 bases and J by 5 bases, with 10 bases between them. The CDR3 extends over 13 amino acids. The CDR3 loop reads CASSRGPDNEQFF. The CDR3 DNA reads as TGTGCCAGCAGCCGCGGGCCCGACAATGAGCAGTTCTTC.

The V call is TRBV6-4, the J call TRBJ1-5; no reliable D call. Trimming shortened V by 3 bases and J by 2 bases, and 11 bases separated the two germline ends. The CDR3 covers 15 residues. Germline V gene sequence: CDR1 MRHNA, CDR2 SNTAGT. CDR3 DNA sequence: TGTGCCAGCAGTGAAGATGGGGAAGGCAATCAGCCCCAGCATTTT. Protein product: CASSEDGEGNQPQHF.

Written as DNA, the CDR3 is TGTGCCAGTCAGGGGGAGAACTCCTACGAGCAGTACTTC. Translating gives CASQGENSYEQYF. The chain employs TRBV19 and TRBJ2-7; TRBD1 matches 7 bases. The V and J ends lost 8 bases and 0 bases, in that order; junction bases with no gene match: 4. The CDR3 is made up of 13 amino acids. CDR1 and CDR2 (germline): LNHDA, SQIVND (reference sequence).

This clone appeared once. V and J are TRBV5-6 and TRBJ2-5; TRBD1 is a possible D gene (5 bases). The germline V gene has CDR1 SGHDT and CDR2 YYEEEE. The CDR3 is made up of 17 amino acids. V lost 6 bases, J lost 5 bases, and 26 bases lay in between. The CDR3 nucleotides are TGTGCCAGCAACTATCTTACGACAGATATCCCGTTGGAGACCCAGTACTTC. It codes for CASNYLTTDIPLETQYF.

The chain has TRBV24-1 and TRBJ1-1; 10 nucleotides line up with TRBD1. The CDR3 has 15 residues. V trimming: 4 bases; J trimming: 5 bases; junction bases outside the gene matches: 6. CDR1 KGHDR and CDR2 SFDVKD come from the germline V gene. The CDR3 sequence is CATSESTGGVTEAFF. In DNA form, the CDR3 reads TGTGCCACCAGTGAGTCGACAGGGGGCGTGACTGAAGCTTTCTTT.

The genes are TRBV6-2 or TRBV6-3 and TRBJ2-5; D perhaps matches TRBD2 (5 bases). The CDR3 runs 15 residues. V was shortened by 5 bases and J by 1 base, with 14 bases between the two germline ends. Germline V CDR1 and CDR2: MNHEY, SVGEGT. CDR3 loop: CASSTRWTRQETQYF. The CDR3 DNA follows: TGTGCCAGCAGTACCAGGTGGACTCGCCAAGAGACCCAGTACTTC.

The gene calls are TRBV4-2 and TRBJ2-7, with 7 bases lining up with TRBD1. This CDR3 is 15 amino acids long. Germline-derived CDR1 and CDR2 are LGHNA and YNFKEQ. V shed 3 bases, J shed 0 bases, and the junction held 5 bases outside the gene matches. The CDR3, as DNA: TGTGCCAGCAGCCACGGGACAGCGAGCTCCTACGAGCAGTACTTC. The encoded protein is CASSHGTASSYEQYF.

The chain combines TRBV30 with TRBJ2-7; maybe TRBD2 (6 bases). The germline gives CDR1 GTSNPN, CDR2 SVGIG (reference sequence). CDR3 length: 13 residues. Trimming pared 0 bases from V and 6 bases from J, leaving 12 bases between. CDR3 sequence: CAWSVSWGGEQYF. In nucleotides, the CDR3 is TGTGCCTGGAGTGTAAGCTGGGGAGGCGAGCAGTACTTC.

This chain uses TRBV6-5 with TRBJ1-1, with a tentative D call TRBD1 (6 bases). The germline V and J ends were trimmed by 0 bases and 14 bases, with 16 bases remaining between them. The germline CDR1 and CDR2 sequences are MNHEY and SVGAGI. CDR3 length equals 13 residues. In DNA form, the CDR3 reads TGTGCCAGCAGTTACTCGAACGTCGACAGGACCTTCTTT. It specifies CASSYSNVDRTFF.

J is TRBJ1-2 and V is TRBV9; maybe TRBD1 (6 bases). V lost 0 bases, J lost 8 bases, and 23 bases lay in between. Germline V gene data show CDR1 as SGDLS and CDR2 as YYNGEE. The length of the CDR3 is 17 residues. The CDR3, as DNA: TGTGCCAGCAGCGTAGATACAGGGCTCGACCCCTTCCACGGCTACACCTTC. The encoded protein is CASSVDTGLDPFHGYTF.

CDR3 nucleotide sequence: TGTGCCAGCAGCCAGGGGCCCTCTGGCGGGAGATACAATGAGCAGTTCTTC. Translating gives CASSQGPSGGRYNEQFF. The chain combines TRBV3-1 (or the pseudogene TRBV3-2) with TRBJ2-1, with 7 positions matching TRBD2. J was trimmed by 4 bases and V by 3 bases; bases with no gene match: 12. The CDR3 has 17 residues. CDR1 and CDR2 (germline): LGHDT, YNNKEL (reference sequence).

The rearrangement links TRBV30 to TRBJ1-2; D remains ambiguous. The CDR3 is 12 amino acids. CDR1 is GTSNPN and CDR2 is SVGIG in the germline V gene (reference sequence). Deletions cut 0 bases from V and 0 bases from J, with 2 bases between. The CDR3: CAWSVTNYGYTF. The DNA for the CDR3 is TGTGCCTGGAGTGTCACTAACTATGGCTACACCTTC.

The rearrangement joins TRBV6-5 to TRBJ1-2, with D possibly matching TRBD1 (6 bases). V was shortened by 6 bases and J by 4 bases, with 15 bases between the two germline ends. Germline CDR1 and CDR2: MNHEY and SVGAGI. The CDR3 totals 14 residues. The CDR3 loop reads CASRLGQDSYGYTF. In DNA, the CDR3 is TGTGCCAGCAGGTTGGGACAAGACTCCTATGGCTACACCTTC.

The rearrangement links TRBV28 to TRBJ1-6; the D is unclear. CDR1 and CDR2 (germline): MDHEN, SYDVKM. The CDR3 has 12 residues. With 6 bases removed from V and 10 bases from J, the gap between germline ends came to 10 bases. Here the CDR3 DNA reads TGTGCCAGCAGCACCAGGACGTCACCCCTCCACTTT. Translating it yields CASSTRTSPLHF.

V gene TRBV7-6 combines with J gene TRBJ2-3; the match to TRBD1 covers 7 bases. Germline CDR1 SGHVS, CDR2 FNYEAQ. V shed 1 base and J 3 bases; nucleotides not matched to a gene: 19. The length of the CDR3 is 20 residues. In DNA form, the CDR3 reads TGTGCCAGCAGCTTAGAAGAGAGGGGGCGAAGCGAAGTCCTGACAGATACGCAGTATTTT. It translates to CASSLEERGRSEVLTDTQYF.

This clone appeared a single time. V gene TRBV28 combines with J gene TRBJ1-1; 8 bases agree with TRBD1. The CDR3 totals 17 residues. V trimming: 1 base; J trimming: 3 bases; junction bases outside the gene matches: 10. Germline V gene sequence: CDR1 MDHEN, CDR2 SYDVKM. DNA for the CDR3: TGTGCCAGCAGTTTATTGCCCCTGGACAGGGCGGACACTGAAGCTTTCTTT. Translated: CASSLLPLDRADTEAFF.